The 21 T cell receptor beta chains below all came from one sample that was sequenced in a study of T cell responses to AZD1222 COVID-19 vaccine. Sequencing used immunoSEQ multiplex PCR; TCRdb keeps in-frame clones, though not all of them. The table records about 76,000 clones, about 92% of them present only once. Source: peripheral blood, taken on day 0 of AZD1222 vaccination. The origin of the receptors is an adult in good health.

The CDR3 reads CASSDHPRQGEQYF. The CDR3 nucleotides read TGCGCCAGCAGCGACCACCCGCGGCAGGGCGAGCAGTACTTC. The rearrangement joins TRBV5-1 to TRBJ2-7; D is possibly TRBD1 (5 bases). The V gene's germline CDR1 is SGHRS and CDR2 YFSETQ. V lost 4 bases and J lost 6, with 17 bases in between. The CDR3 is 14 amino acids.

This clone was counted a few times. The CDR3 loop is CASSDSGVRSYEQYF. In nucleotides, the CDR3 is TGTGCCAGCAGTGATTCAGGGGTCCGCTCCTACGAGCAGTACTTC. This sequence joins TRBV25-1 and TRBJ2-7, with D possibly being TRBD1 (6 bases). V lost 3 bases to trimming and J lost 0 bases, with 12 bases between them. CDR1 and CDR2 from the germline V gene are MGHDK and SYGVNS. This CDR3 spans 15 amino acids.

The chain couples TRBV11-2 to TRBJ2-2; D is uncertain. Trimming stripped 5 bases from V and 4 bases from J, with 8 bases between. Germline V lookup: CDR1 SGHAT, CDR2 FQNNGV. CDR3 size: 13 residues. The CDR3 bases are TGTGCCAGCAGCCACCCGGGCACCGGGGAGCTGTTTTTT. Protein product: CASSHPGTGELFF.

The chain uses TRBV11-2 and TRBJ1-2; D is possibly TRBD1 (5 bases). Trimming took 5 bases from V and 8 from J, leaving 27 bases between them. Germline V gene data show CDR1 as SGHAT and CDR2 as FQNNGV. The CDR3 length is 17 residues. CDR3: CASSKFGGPTPDQGYTF. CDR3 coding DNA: TGTGCCAGCAGCAAATTTGGGGGACCTACGCCGGATCAGGGCTACACCTTC. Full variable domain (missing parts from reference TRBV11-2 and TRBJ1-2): EAGVAQSPRYKIIEKRQSVAFWCNPISGHATLYWYQQILGQGPKLLIQFQNNGVVDDSQLPKDRFSAERLKGVDSTLKIQPAKLEDSAVYLCASSKFGGPTPDQGYTFGSGTRLTVV.

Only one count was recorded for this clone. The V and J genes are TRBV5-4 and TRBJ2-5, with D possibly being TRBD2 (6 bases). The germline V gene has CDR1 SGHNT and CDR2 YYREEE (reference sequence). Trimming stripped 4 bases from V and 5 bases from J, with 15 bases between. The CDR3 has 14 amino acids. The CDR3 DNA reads TGTGCCAGCAGCACGACAGTAGCGGTGGAGACCCAGTACTTC. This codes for CASSTTVAVETQYF.

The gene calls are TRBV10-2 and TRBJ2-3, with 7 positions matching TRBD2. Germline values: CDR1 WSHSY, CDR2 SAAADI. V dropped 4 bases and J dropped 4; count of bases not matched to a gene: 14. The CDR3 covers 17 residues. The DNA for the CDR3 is TGCGCCAGCAGTGGGAAACTTAGGACTAGTGGGGCAGATACGCAGTATTTT. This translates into CASSGKLRTSGADTQYF.

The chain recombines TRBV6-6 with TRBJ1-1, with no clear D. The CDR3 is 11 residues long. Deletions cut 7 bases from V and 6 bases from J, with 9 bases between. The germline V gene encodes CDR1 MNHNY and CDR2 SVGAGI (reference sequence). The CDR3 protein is CASTNYAEAFF. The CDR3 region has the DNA TGTGCCAGCACTAATTATGCTGAAGCTTTCTTT.

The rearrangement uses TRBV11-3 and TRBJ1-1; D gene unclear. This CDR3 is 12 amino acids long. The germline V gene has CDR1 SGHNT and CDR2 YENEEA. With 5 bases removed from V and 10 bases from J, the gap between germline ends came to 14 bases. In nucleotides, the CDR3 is TGTGCCAGCAGCCTGGTGTCCACCCGAGCTTTCTTT. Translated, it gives CASSLVSTRAFF. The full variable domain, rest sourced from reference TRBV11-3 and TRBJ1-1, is EAGVVQSPRYKIIEKKQPVAFWCNPISGHNTLYWYLQNLGQGPELLIRYENEEAVDDSQLPKDRFSAERLKGVDSTLKIQPAELGDSAVYLCASSLVSTRAFFGQGTRLTVV.

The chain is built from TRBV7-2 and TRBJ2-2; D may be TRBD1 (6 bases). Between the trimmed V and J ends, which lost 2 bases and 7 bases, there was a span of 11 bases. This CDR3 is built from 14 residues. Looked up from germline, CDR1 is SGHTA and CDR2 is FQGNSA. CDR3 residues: CASSLSSRGGELFF. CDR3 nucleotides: TGTGCCAGCAGCTTATCTAGCAGGGGCGGGGAGCTGTTTTTT.

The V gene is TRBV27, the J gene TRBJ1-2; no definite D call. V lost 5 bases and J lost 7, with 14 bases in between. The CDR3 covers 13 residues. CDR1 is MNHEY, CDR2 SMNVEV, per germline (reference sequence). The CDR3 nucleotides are TGTGCCAGCAGTGCCCATCGGGATCCTGGCTACACCTTC. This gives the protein CASSAHRDPGYTF.

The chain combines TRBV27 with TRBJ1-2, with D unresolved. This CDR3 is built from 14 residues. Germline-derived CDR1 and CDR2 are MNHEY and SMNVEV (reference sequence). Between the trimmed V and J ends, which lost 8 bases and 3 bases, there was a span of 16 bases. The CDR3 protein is CASAHSGPHYGYTF. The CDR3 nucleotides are TGTGCCAGCGCCCACTCAGGCCCCCACTATGGCTACACCTTC.

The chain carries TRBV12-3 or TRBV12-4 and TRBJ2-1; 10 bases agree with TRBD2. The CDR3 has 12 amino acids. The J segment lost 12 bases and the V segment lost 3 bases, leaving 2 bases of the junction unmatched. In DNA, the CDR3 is TGTGCCAGCAGTTTCCAGCGGGAGGGGCAGTTCTTC. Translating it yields CASSFQREGQFF.

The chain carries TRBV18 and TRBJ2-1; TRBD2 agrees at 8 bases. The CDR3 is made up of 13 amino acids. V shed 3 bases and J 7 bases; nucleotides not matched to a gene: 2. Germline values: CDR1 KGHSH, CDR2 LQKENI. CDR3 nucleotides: TGTGCCAGCTCACCTAGCGGGGCAAATGAGCAGTTCTTC. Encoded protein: CASSPSGANEQFF.

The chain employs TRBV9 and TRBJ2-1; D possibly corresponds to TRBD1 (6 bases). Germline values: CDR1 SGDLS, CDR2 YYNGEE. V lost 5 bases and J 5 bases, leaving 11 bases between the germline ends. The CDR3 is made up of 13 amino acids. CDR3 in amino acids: CASSQTGNNEQFF. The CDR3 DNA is TGTGCCAGCAGTCAAACAGGGAACAATGAGCAGTTCTTC.

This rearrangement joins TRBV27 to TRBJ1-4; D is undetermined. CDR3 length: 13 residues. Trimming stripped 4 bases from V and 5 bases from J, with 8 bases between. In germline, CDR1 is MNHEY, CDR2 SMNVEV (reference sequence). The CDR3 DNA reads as TGTGCCAGCAGTTCTGGCAGAAATGAAAAACTGTTTTTT. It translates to CASSSGRNEKLFF.

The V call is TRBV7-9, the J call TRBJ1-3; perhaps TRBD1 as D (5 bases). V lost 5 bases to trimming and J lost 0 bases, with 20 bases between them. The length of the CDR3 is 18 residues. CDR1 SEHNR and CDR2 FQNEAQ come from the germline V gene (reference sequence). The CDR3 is CASSPWARQGNSGNTIYF. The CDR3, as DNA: TGTGCCAGCAGCCCGTGGGCCCGGCAGGGCAACTCTGGAAACACCATATATTTT.

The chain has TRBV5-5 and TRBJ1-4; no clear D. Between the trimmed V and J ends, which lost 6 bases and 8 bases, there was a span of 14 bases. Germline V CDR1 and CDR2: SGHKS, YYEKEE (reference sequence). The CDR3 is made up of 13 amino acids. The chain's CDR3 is CASNQVVGEKLFF. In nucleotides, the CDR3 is TGTGCCAGCAACCAGGTAGTGGGAGAAAAACTGTTTTTT.

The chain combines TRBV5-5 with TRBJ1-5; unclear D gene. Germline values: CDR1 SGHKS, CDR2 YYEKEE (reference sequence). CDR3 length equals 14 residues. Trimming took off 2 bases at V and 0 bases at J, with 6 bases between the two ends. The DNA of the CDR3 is TGTGCCAGCAGCTTCGTTGATAGCAATCAGCCCCAGCATTTT. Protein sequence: CASSFVDSNQPQHF.

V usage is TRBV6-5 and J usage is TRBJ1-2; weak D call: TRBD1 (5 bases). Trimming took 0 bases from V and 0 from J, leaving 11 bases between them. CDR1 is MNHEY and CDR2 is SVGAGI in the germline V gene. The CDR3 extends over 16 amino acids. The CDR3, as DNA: TGTGCCAGCAGTTACTCGGGGGGGGACGCTAACTATGGCTACACCTTC. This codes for CASSYSGGDANYGYTF.

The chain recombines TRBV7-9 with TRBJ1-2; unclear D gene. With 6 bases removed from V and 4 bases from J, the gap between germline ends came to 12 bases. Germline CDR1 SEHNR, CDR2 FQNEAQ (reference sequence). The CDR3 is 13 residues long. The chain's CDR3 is CASSPQDLYGYTF. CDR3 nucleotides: TGTGCCAGCAGTCCCCAGGACCTCTATGGCTACACCTTC. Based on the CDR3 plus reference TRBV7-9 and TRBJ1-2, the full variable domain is DTGVSQNPRHKITKRGQNVTFRCDPISEHNRLYWYRQTLGQGPEFLTYFQNEAQLEKSRLLSDRFSAERPKGSFSTLEIQRTEQGDSAMYLCASSPQDLYGYTFGSGTRLTVV.

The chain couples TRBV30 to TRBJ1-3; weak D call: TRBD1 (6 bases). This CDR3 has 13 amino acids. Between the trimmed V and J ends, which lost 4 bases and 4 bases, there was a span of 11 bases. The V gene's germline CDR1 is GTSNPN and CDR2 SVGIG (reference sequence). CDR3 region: CAWNGGWGNTIYF. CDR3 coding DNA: TGTGCCTGGAACGGGGGCTGGGGAAACACCATATATTTT.